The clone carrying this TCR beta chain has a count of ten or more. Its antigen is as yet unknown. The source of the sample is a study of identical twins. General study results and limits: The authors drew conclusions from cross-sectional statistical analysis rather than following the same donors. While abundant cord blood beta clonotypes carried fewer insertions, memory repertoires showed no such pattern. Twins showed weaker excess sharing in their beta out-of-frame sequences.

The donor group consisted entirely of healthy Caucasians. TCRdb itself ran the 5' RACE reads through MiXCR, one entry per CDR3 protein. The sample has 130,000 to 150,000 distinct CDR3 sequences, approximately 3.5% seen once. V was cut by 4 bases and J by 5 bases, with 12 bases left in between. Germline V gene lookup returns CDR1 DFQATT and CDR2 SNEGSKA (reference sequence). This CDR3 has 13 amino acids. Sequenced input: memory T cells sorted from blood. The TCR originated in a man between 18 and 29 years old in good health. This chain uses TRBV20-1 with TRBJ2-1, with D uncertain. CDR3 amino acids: CSANLPGHNEQFF. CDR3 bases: TGCAGTGCTAACTTGCCGGGCCACAATGAGCAGTTCTTC.